Following are 23 T cell receptor beta chains from one sample sequenced in a study of OX40 agonist ivuxolimab in advanced cancers. The assay was immunoSEQ multiplex PCR, and TCRdb's table has in-frame clones only and misses some. This sample carries tens of thousands of clones, 88% of them seen once, and the ten largest clones take 0.8% to 1.3%. The sequenced sample was CD4+ or CD8+ T cells sorted from blood, obtained in a trial of the OX40 agonist ivuxolimab. Receptors originate from an adult with an advanced solid tumor such as melanoma, head and neck, liver or kidney cancer.

V gene TRBV11-3 combines with J gene TRBJ2-2; D possibly matches TRBD1 or TRBD2 (6 bases each). The CDR3 contains 17 residues. The ends were cut back, 5 bases at V and 4 bases at J, with 20 bases in the middle. CDR1 and CDR2 from the germline V gene are SGHNT and YENEEA. CDR3 loop: CASSTDPGAPGTGELFF. The CDR3 DNA is TGTGCCAGCAGCACAGACCCGGGGGCCCCGGGCACCGGGGAGCTGTTTTTT.

This sequence joins TRBV2 and TRBJ1-5; D unclear. The ends were cut back, 4 bases at V and 5 bases at J, with 12 bases in the middle. The CDR3 extends over 14 amino acids. CDR1 and CDR2 from the germline V gene are SNHLY and FYNNEI. The chain's CDR3 is CASSGGSADQPQHF. The CDR3 bases are TGTGCCAGCAGTGGAGGGTCCGCCGATCAGCCCCAGCATTTT.

The chain recombines TRBV2 with TRBJ1-5; possibly TRBD1 for D (5 bases). In germline, CDR1 is SNHLY, CDR2 FYNNEI. The CDR3 runs 13 residues. Deletions cut 3 bases from V and 8 bases from J, with 11 bases between. The CDR3 DNA sequence: TGTGCCAGCAGTGACCAGGGCCGGGAGCCCCAGCATTTT. It encodes CASSDQGREPQHF.

The V call is TRBV6-6, the J call TRBJ2-5; D is unclear. CDR1 is MNHNY and CDR2 is SVGAGI in the germline V gene (reference sequence). The length of the CDR3 is 15 residues. V lost 5 bases and J 5 bases, leaving 18 bases between the germline ends. CDR3 DNA sequence: TGTGCCAGCAGTGCCCCCTCGTGGAGAAGTGAGACCCAGTACTTC. This gives the protein CASSAPSWRSETQYF.

The CDR3: CTRHPEQFF. The CDR3 DNA is TGCACCCGCCACCCTGAGCAGTTCTTC. V is TRBV1 and J is TRBJ2-1. TRBV1 is a recognized pseudogene. CDR3 size: 9 residues.

This clone was counted only a few times. DNA for the CDR3: TGTGCCAGCAGCCAAACAGGGGTCGGGGGCACTGAAGCTTTCTTT. Its protein product is CASSQTGVGGTEAFF. This sequence joins TRBV4-2 and TRBJ1-1; the match to TRBD1 covers 7 bases. V lost 2 bases to trimming and J lost 4 bases; unmatched junction nucleotides: 7. The CDR3 spans 15 residues. Germline V gene data show CDR1 as LGHNA and CDR2 as YNFKEQ.

The chain links TRBV25-1 to TRBJ1-2; D is unclear. Trimming cost V 8 bases and J 1 base, with 14 bases left between them. Germline lookup yields CDR1 MGHDK and CDR2 SYGVNS. The CDR3 is 14 amino acids. CDR3 nucleotide sequence: TGTGCCAGCCTTAGGGCTGGAATTAACTATGGCTACACCTTC. Protein sequence: CASLRAGINYGYTF.

The chain couples TRBV11-3 to TRBJ2-5; D might be TRBD2 (6 bases). CDR1 and CDR2 from the germline V gene are SGHNT and YENEEA. V was pared by 3 bases and J by 4 bases, with 12 bases between. This CDR3 region has 14 residues. For the CDR3, the DNA is TGTGCCAGCAGCTTGATTGGACTAACAGAGACCCAGTACTTC. It codes for CASSLIGLTETQYF.

The J gene is TRBJ1-3, the V gene TRBV5-1; 11 bases are shared with TRBD1. Germline CDR1 reads SGHRS; CDR2 reads YFSETQ. CDR3 length: 15 residues. V trimming: 4 bases; J trimming: 4 bases; junction bases outside the gene matches: 4. The CDR3, as DNA: TGCGCCAGCAGCCCAGGGACAGGGGGAGGAAACACCATATATTTT. Amino acid sequence: CASSPGTGGGNTIYF.

V and J are TRBV19 and TRBJ2-7; TRBD2 is a possible D gene (6 bases). This CDR3 spans 13 amino acids. CDR1 is LNHDA and CDR2 is SQIVND in the germline V gene (reference sequence). Deletions cut 0 bases from V and 4 bases from J, with 7 bases between. CDR3 DNA sequence: TGTGCCAGTAGTATAGAGGAGGGGTACGAGCAGTACTTC. The encoded protein is CASSIEEGYEQYF.

V and J are TRBV5-4 and TRBJ1-1; tentative D call: TRBD1 (6 bases). V was pared by 4 bases and J by 4 bases, with 14 bases between. Per the germline V gene, CDR1 is SGHNT and CDR2 is YYREEE (reference sequence). This CDR3 comprises 14 residues. In DNA form, the CDR3 reads TGTGCCAGCAGCCCCGGGGGGGCGTCCACTGAAGCTTTCTTT. Residues: CASSPGGASTEAFF.

This clone was counted between two and nine times. V and J are TRBV11-3 and TRBJ2-1; 10 positions agree with TRBD2. Trimming took 5 bases from V and 7 from J; bases not matched to a gene: 11. The CDR3 runs to 16 residues. The germline gives CDR1 SGHNT, CDR2 YENEEA. DNA of the CDR3: TGTGCCAGCAGCCCAAGACTAGCGGGCTTGGGGAATGAGCAGTTCTTC. Translation: CASSPRLAGLGNEQFF.

The table lists this clone with many counts. The chain combines TRBV2 with TRBJ2-1, with 7 positions matching TRBD2. Trimming at V came to 3 bases and at J to 1 base, leaving 3 bases not matched to a gene. Germline V gene data show CDR1 as SNHLY and CDR2 as FYNNEI. The CDR3 loop spans 15 amino acids. CDR3 in amino acids: CASSDSGISYNEQFF. DNA of the CDR3: TGTGCCAGCAGTGACAGCGGGATTTCCTACAATGAGCAGTTCTTC.

This chain connects TRBV27 to TRBJ2-1; D is undetermined. The V end was cut by 7 bases, the J end by 0 bases, with 19 bases between. CDR1 and CDR2 (germline): MNHEY, SMNVEV (reference sequence). This CDR3 spans 17 amino acids. In DNA form, the CDR3 reads TGTGCCAGCAAGGTCCGGGCCGATCCCCTCTCCTACAATGAGCAGTTCTTC. As protein: CASKVRADPLSYNEQFF.

The J gene is TRBJ1-5, the V gene TRBV7-2; no reliable D call. The V gene lost 10 bases and the J gene lost 1 base, with 11 bases spanning the gap. The CDR3 length is 13 residues. Germline CDR1 and CDR2: SGHTA and FQGNSA. The CDR3 reads CATASDSNQPQHF. The CDR3 DNA follows: TGTGCCACCGCGAGTGACAGCAATCAGCCCCAGCATTTT.

With regard to this clone: In the same sample, other DNA sequences code for this CDR3. This chain uses TRBV11-3 with TRBJ2-3; D remains unclear. The V end lost 1 base, the J end lost 4 bases, and 9 bases lay between the germline ends. This CDR3 has 14 amino acids. CDR1 SGHNT and CDR2 YENEEA come from the germline V gene. Here the CDR3 reads CASSLAASSDTQYF. CDR3 sequence (DNA): TGTGCCAGCAGCTTAGCTGCGTCTTCAGATACGCAGTATTTT.

V and J are TRBV20-1 and TRBJ2-1; D gene uncertain. The CDR3 has 11 residues. Between the trimmed V and J ends, which lost 3 bases and 5 bases, there was a span of 5 bases. Germline V lookup: CDR1 DFQATT, CDR2 SNEGSKA (reference sequence). The DNA for the CDR3 is TGCAGTGCTAGCGATAACAATGAGCAGTTCTTC. Its protein product is CSASDNNEQFF.

The V gene is TRBV19, the J gene TRBJ1-1; TRBD1 aligns across 11 bases. Per germline, CDR1 LNHDA and CDR2 SQIVND (reference sequence). V was clipped by 3 bases and J by 4 bases; unmatched bases: 1. CDR3 length: 14 residues. The CDR3 protein is CASSMGTGGTEAFF. CDR3 in DNA: TGTGCCAGTAGTATGGGGACAGGGGGCACTGAAGCTTTCTTT.

V usage is TRBV11-2 and J usage is TRBJ1-5, with a weak D call TRBD1 (5 bases). The V end was cut by 3 bases, the J end by 7 bases, with 10 bases between. From germline, CDR1 is SGHAT and CDR2 FQNNGV. The CDR3 is made up of 13 amino acids. The CDR3 nucleotides are TGTGCCAGCAGCTTGGGGGAGGGGCAGCCCCAGCATTTT. This codes for CASSLGEGQPQHF.

V gene TRBV7-2 combines with J gene TRBJ1-6, with TRBD1 matching over 8 bases. In germline, CDR1 is SGHTA, CDR2 FQGNSA. This CDR3 has 15 residues. Trimming at V came to 4 bases and at J to 6 bases, leaving 5 bases not matched to a gene. The CDR3 region has the DNA TGTGCCAGCAGCTCACTGACAGGGGCTAATTCACCCCTCCACTTT. Amino acid sequence: CASSSLTGANSPLHF.

CDR3 protein: CASSLDNSRPQHF. DNA of the CDR3: TGTGCCAGCAGCTTAGATAATTCCCGGCCCCAGCATTTT. The chain uses TRBV7-2 and TRBJ1-5, with D unclear. V lost 1 base and J 9 bases, leaving 10 bases between the germline ends. Germline V gives CDR1 SGHTA, CDR2 FQGNSA. This CDR3 has 13 residues. Together with reference TRBV7-2 and TRBJ1-5, the CDR3 gives the full variable domain: GAGVSQSPSNKVTEKGKDVELRCDPISGHTALYWYRQSLGQGLEFLIYFQGNSAPDKSGLPSDRFSAERTGGSVSTLTIQRTQQEDSAVYLCASSLDNSRPQHFGDGTRLSIL.

This chain joins TRBV15 and TRBJ2-1; maybe TRBD1 (6 bases). Germline CDR1 LNHNV, CDR2 YYDKDF (reference sequence). The CDR3 is made up of 15 amino acids. Trimming removed 8 bases at V and 6 bases at J, with 20 bases between. The CDR3: CATSRAGDIPNEQFF. DNA of the CDR3: TGTGCCACCTCCCGAGCAGGGGATATACCCAATGAGCAGTTCTTC.

The chain combines TRBV10-1 with TRBJ2-1; D is possibly TRBD1 or TRBD2 (5 bases each). The CDR3 is made up of 18 amino acids. Germline CDR1 WNHNN, CDR2 SYGVQD (reference sequence). The V end was cut by 0 bases, the J end by 0 bases, with 15 bases between. The chain's CDR3 is CASSESRGATDSYNEQFF. Written as DNA, the CDR3 is TGCGCCAGCAGTGAGTCAAGGGGAGCGACAGACTCCTACAATGAGCAGTTCTTC.